This T cell receptor beta chain came from a study of cytomegalovirus exposure and HLA in healthy donors (dated by TCRdb to between 2016 and 2019). Regarding the complete study: An earlier analysis of about 560 of the donors reported 250 to 300 Gb of sequence data and 95 million to 120 million unique TCR beta sequences obtained from about 180 million T cells. The genetic ancestry cluster associated with self-reported Caucasian donors included approximately 85% of the 300 to 450 genotyped donors. To study patterns of TCR occurrence, a later analysis re-analyzed previously published TCR beta repertoires from hundreds of donors and added high-resolution HLA genotyping. Every repertoire in the discovery cohort had been generated on one and the same sequencing platform. On average, around 200,000 unique TCR beta nucleotide sequences were sequenced per donor among 398 genotyped donors of the cohort, with roughly 18% of those sequences being non-productive. Donor age, sex, ethnicity and CMV serostatus were collected together with the repertoire data. Rather than using new phenotypic data, the later analysis identified candidate immune exposures from TCR beta sequences and from how often those sequences occurred across donors. An early release that covered roughly 600 HLA-typed donors contained approximately 290 gigabases of sequencing data and roughly 84 million unique TCR sequences. HLA typing included class I and class II loci at four-digit resolution. The T cell repertoires of 666 subjects were profiled by immunosequencing and related to cytomegalovirus serostatus. To decide whether each TCR beta V gene segment behaved as functional or pseudogenic, an earlier analysis of several hundred of the donors relied on high-throughput TCR beta sequencing. A later genetic analysis took genome-wide SNP genotypes for about three fifths of the 666 donors and used that subset as a discovery cohort. About five DR-DQ haplotypes were treated as single units for association and clustering because of strong linkage in the cohort. The study aimed to test whether cataloging public T cell receptors could reveal signatures of past pathogen exposure. The number of donors typed differed by locus, with about 629-640 for A, B, C, DRB1 and DQB1, 522 for DQA1, over 600 for DPA1, and about 450 for DPB1. To predict cytomegalovirus infection status, the study combined high-throughput TCR immunosequencing, statistical association of individual TCRs with disease status, and machine learning. Besides the first cohort of 666 subjects, a separate validation cohort made up of roughly 120 different subjects was used.

CDR1 and CDR2 were assigned from the germline V gene (reference sequence) as MNHNY and SVGAGI. Reading from cysteine to phenylalanine, the CDR3 counts 14 amino acids. CDR3 DNA is the only sequence kept; it has 42 bases, read in frame from the first base. The germline V and J ends show losses of 5 bases and 7 bases respectively, and no gene match explains 8 bases of the junction. In total, 666 healthy bone marrow donors made up the cohort. At the time of sampling, every cohort member was nominally healthy, though immune exposures that went unrecorded were likely present. The donor was CMV seronegative and belonged to the group of 352 seronegative cohort members. A peripheral blood sample was collected from each donor, and TCR beta sequencing was performed on peripheral blood mononuclear cells. Genomic DNA was extracted from the blood cell samples with the Qiagen DNeasy Blood Extraction Kit. Libraries were prepared through the immunoSEQ multiplex PCR assay. The multiplex PCR relied on a mix of 60 forward primers for TCR Vbeta segments and 13 reverse primers for TCR Jbeta segments. Amplification of the CDR3 region of rearranged TCR beta genes was performed with a multiplex PCR assay on genomic DNA. The Illumina HiSeq System was used to sequence the amplified TCR beta libraries as 87-base-pair reads. In the original analysis: A later analysis tallied around 82 million unique TCR beta chains across the 666 repertoires, and some 10 million of those chains were shared by two or more donors. Raw reads were error-corrected and collapsed into unique sequences with a nearest-neighbor algorithm that merged closely related sequences to remove PCR and sequencing errors. To assign V, D and J gene segments, CDR3 sequences were aligned to IMGT reference sequences. For a sequence to be retained, a match of at least six nucleotides to both a V gene segment and a J gene segment was required. A rearrangement counted as productive if the CDR3 had no stop codons and remained in frame with V and J, and every other rearrangement counted as non-productive. CDR3 was defined by IMGT convention, running from the second conserved V-encoded cysteine to the conserved J-encoded phenylalanine. The earlier analysis of about 570 of the donors excluded any sequence lacking an unambiguous match to a single V gene segment. An earlier analysis of a few hundred of the donors called V segments functional above 56.7% productive rearrangements and segregating when the between-donor standard deviation exceeded 5%. A statistical classification framework was built for diagnosing cytomegalovirus status from the catalog of TCR beta chain sequences. V and J gene assignment, in a later analysis, came from comparing TCR nucleotide sequences with IMGT/GENE-DB human TR gene sequences. The TCRdist pipeline was used in a later analysis to assign CDR3 sequences and most-parsimonious VDJ recombination scenarios. In a later analysis, every TCR beta chain was defined by the combination of its CDR3 amino acid sequence and its V-gene family, and reads without a unique V-gene family were dropped. A later analysis removed 600 or so highly shared, low-generation-probability nucleotide sequences to deal with suspected cross-contamination and a sequencing artifact. For each public chain, a later analysis derived a clonal expansion index from normalized ranks of inferred template counts within each repertoire. A later analysis computed generation probabilities with a VDJ recombination model fitted to out-of-frame rearrangements, and checked the results against IGoR. A later analysis scored TCR-TCR, TCR-HLA and TCR-CMV co-occurrence with hypergeometric tests, applying a repertoire-size bias correction to TCR pairs. A later analysis estimated false discovery rates by permuting HLA or CMV assignments 20 times. In a later analysis, co-occurring TCRs were grouped using DBSCAN, and TCRdist sequence similarity was added for clustering within HLA-allele-positive subsets. Co-occurrence clustering excluded repertoires with fewer than 30,000 or more than 120,000 public chains, plus five with anomalous nucleotide sharing. Drawn from immuneACCESS, this table holds only the in-frame rearrangements with V and J called that TCRdb kept. Clones are partly lost; checked studies trace under half to an unresolved V gene and leave the rest unexplained. Clone size and V and J calls were adopted from that table, with D and trimming inferred from the DNA. A total of some 96,000 clones appear in this sample, around 77% of them only once. Clones ranked in the top ten supply roughly 8% of the sample.

As to this clone: Its antigen has not been determined. One base away there is no much larger clone; base qualities are not given.

Overall results and qualifications from the work: Correlated functional status among segregating V segments might reflect linkage disequilibrium, but an unknown experimental factor could not be ruled out. An association between a missense DCLRE1C variant and V-gene and J-gene trimming of TCR beta chains was found in a later genetic analysis and replicated in an independent cohort. Because counts were too low, approximately 15 rarely observed V segments, including chromosome 9 orphons, were excluded from the earlier analysis of 500 to 700 of the donors. A later analysis found that TCR association rates varied across HLA loci, with DRB1 alleles showing the most associated TCRs and HLA-C alleles the fewest. A cluster of highly shared sequence variants was judged likely to be a technical artifact of the sequencing pipeline. Strong co-occurrence of HLA alleles, especially DR and DQ, made assigning TCR associations to individual alleles difficult. According to a later analysis, parvovirus B19, influenza, CMV and Epstein-Barr virus appeared linked to several top co-occurrence clusters. The only immune exposure information available for the cohort was CMV serostatus. Sequencing depth was assumed to be roughly uniform across donors in the presence/absence analyses, though that assumption may not hold. Some IMGT-functional V segments, including TRBV6-2 and TRBV6-3, could not be told apart with the 87-base-pair reads, so those segments were excluded. The study gave a list of 150 to 200 TCR beta chains associated with cytomegalovirus. In a later analysis, most CMV-associated TCR beta chains were found to appear HLA-restricted, with HLA associations seemingly driven largely by CMV exposure. The cohort was sequenced for TCR beta chains only, and without alpha or paired-chain data the features that could be detected were limited. In an earlier analysis of under 600 of the donors, most TCR beta V segments were observed in productive rearrangements about 90% or about 30% of the time, broadly matching IMGT annotations. The authors suggested that the approach could potentially be generalized to other disease states and immunological phenotypes. In a later analysis, 15,000 to 20,000 TCR beta sequences were associated with specific HLA alleles at a false discovery rate of 0.05. In both the original and validation cohorts, the classifier was reported to diagnose cytomegalovirus status with high specificity and sensitivity. In a later analysis, HLA-associated TCR beta chains were found to be more clonally expanded and to have lower generation probabilities than equally common non-associated chains. Most TCR sequences were seen in very few donors, while some public TCRs were found in many individuals. Because HLA typing was missing for some donors at each locus, association tests included only the typed subset. A further reported finding was that TCR beta sequences accurately predicted the HLA-A and HLA-B alleles for most subjects in the first cohort. A few of the identified cytomegalovirus-associated TCR beta chains were confirmed in vitro to be specific for cytomegalovirus antigens. A later genetic analysis reported fewer N-insertions in productive TCRs among donors in an Asian-associated ancestry cluster than the roughly 620-donor mean.

The chain links TRBV6-6 with TRBJ2-7, with 10 junctional bases fitting TRBD1. This sequence originates from a female donor in good health and CMV-seronegative. The specimen was PBMCs. The DNA is as follows: TGTGCCAGCAGTGCCCCCGGGACAGGGGATGAGCAGTACTTC. It specifies CASSAPGTGDEQYF.